The rows below give T cell receptor beta chains drawn from one sample of a study of T cells in narcolepsy. Sequencing was performed with immunoSEQ multiplex PCR; in TCRdb, only in-frame clones are kept and a portion is missing. The repertoire has just over 20,000 clones, around 90% of them found once; the top ten carry more than 0.9%. Material for sequencing was CD45RA- memory CD4+ T cells from PBMCs. These receptors were collected from a human donor with narcolepsy. Each CDR3 is given with its conserved first and last residue. A D gene is named only where the DNA matches it firmly. Clone size is shown for a subset of rows, as once, few, many or a class of expanded clone.

d_gene,v_gene,j_gene,abundance,CDR3aa,CDR3nt
TRBD1,TRBV28,TRBJ1-1,-,CASIFLQGQGAHTEAFF,TGTGCCAGCATCTTCCTTCAGGGACAGGGAGCGCACACTGAAGCTTTCTTT
TRBD1,TRBV11-2,TRBJ1-2,-,CASSLLGQGGGYTF,TGTGCCAGCAGCCTCCTCGGACAGGGGGGAGGCTACACCTTC
-,TRBV6-5,TRBJ2-7,-,CASSPAEGVSYEQYF,TGTGCCAGCAGCCCAGCGGAGGGGGTCTCCTACGAGCAGTACTTC
-,TRBV28,TRBJ1-1,-,CASTAGPLGNTEAFF,TGTGCCAGCACCGCGGGCCCATTGGGGAACACTGAAGCTTTCTTT
-,TRBV28,TRBJ1-2,-,CASSEGKGQGRYTF,TGTGCCAGCAGTGAAGGAAAAGGGCAGGGGCGGTACACCTTC
TRBD1,TRBV7-9,TRBJ2-2,-,CASSLPGGDRGRRTGELFF,TGTGCCAGCAGCTTACCCGGAGGGGACAGGGGGCGCCGCACCGGGGAGCTGTTTTTT
-,TRBV19,TRBJ2-5,-,CASSLTTFFQETQYF,TGTGCCAGTAGTCTTACGACATTCTTCCAAGAGACCCAGTACTTC
-,TRBV7-9,TRBJ2-1,-,CASSPKPSVGYNEQFF,TGTGCCAGCAGCCCAAAGCCCTCAGTAGGATACAATGAGCAGTTCTTC
-,TRBV6-4,TRBJ1-1,-,CASTREGGMNTEAFF,TGTGCCAGCACTCGGGAGGGGGGAATGAACACTGAAGCTTTCTTT
TRBD1,TRBV11-3,TRBJ2-1,-,CASSLGDRANEQFF,TGTGCCAGCAGCTTAGGGGACAGGGCAAATGAGCAGTTCTTC
-,TRBV6-6,TRBJ1-2,-,CASSYAQAVGYTF,TGTGCCAGCAGTTACGCACAGGCTGTCGGCTACACCTTC
TRBD2,TRBV19,TRBJ2-3,-,CASSSRLAPGTDTQYF,TGTGCCAGTAGTTCTCGACTAGCGCCTGGCACAGATACGCAGTATTTT
-,TRBV27,TRBJ2-2,-,CASRPLGEADTGELFF,TGTGCCAGCAGGCCACTTGGGGAGGCGGACACCGGGGAGCTGTTTTTT
TRBD2,TRBV27,TRBJ2-1,once,CASSFDGTRRYNEQFF,TGTGCCAGCAGTTTTGATGGGACTAGGCGCTACAATGAGCAGTTCTTC
TRBD2,TRBV7-9,TRBJ2-1,-,CASSLGGGRGFF,TGTGCCAGCAGCTTAGGCGGCGGGAGGGGATTCTTC
TRBD1,TRBV9,TRBJ2-7,-,CASSDQTGGSHEQYF,TGTGCCAGCAGCGACCAGACAGGGGGTTCCCACGAGCAGTACTTC
-,TRBV7-9,TRBJ1-4,once,CASSLHQGWEKLFF,TGTGCCAGCAGCTTACACCAGGGATGGGAAAAACTGTTTTTT
-,TRBV15,TRBJ2-3,-,CATSREALTSTDTQYF,TGTGCCACCAGCAGAGAGGCGCTGACTAGCACAGATACGCAGTATTTT
-,TRBV6-5,TRBJ2-2,-,CASSSRQALAGELFF,TGTGCCAGCAGTTCTCGACAGGCCCTCGCCGGGGAGCTGTTTTTT
-,TRBV19,TRBJ1-1,-,CASSIRGQNTEAFF,TGTGCCAGTAGTATCAGGGGCCAGAACACTGAAGCTTTCTTT
TRBD1,TRBV6-4,TRBJ2-1,-,CASSGDRGNNEQFF,TGTGCCAGCAGTGGGGACAGGGGTAACAATGAGCAGTTCTTC
TRBD1,TRBV19,TRBJ1-3,few,CASRPRTGPILSGNTIYF,TGTGCCAGCCGTCCTCGGACAGGGCCTATCCTCTCTGGAAACACCATATATTTT
-,TRBV6-6,TRBJ1-5,medium-sized,CASRRDGNQPQHF,TGTGCCAGCCGGAGGGACGGCAATCAGCCCCAGCATTTT
TRBD1,TRBV11-3,TRBJ2-3,-,CASSQGAKGTDTQYF,TGTGCCAGCAGCCAGGGGGCTAAGGGCACAGATACGCAGTATTTT
TRBD1,TRBV7-9,TRBJ2-6,once,CASSPQGAGANVLTF,TGTGCCAGCAGCCCACAGGGGGCTGGGGCCAACGTCCTGACTTTC
-,TRBV7-8,TRBJ1-4,-,CASSLIWGVGEKLFF,TGTGCCAGCAGCCTAATCTGGGGCGTCGGTGAAAAACTGTTTTTT
-,TRBV11-3,TRBJ2-3,-,CASSPNPLAGRTDTQYF,TGTGCCAGCAGCCCTAACCCCTTGGCGGGCCGCACAGATACGCAGTATTTT
-,TRBV7-2,TRBJ1-2,-,CATRPGRDGYTF,TGTGCCACACGGCCGGGACGGGATGGCTACACCTTC
-,TRBV27,TRBJ1-1,-,CASSFSGSNTEAFF,TGTGCCAGCAGTTTTTCCGGGTCGAACACTGAAGCTTTCTTT
-,TRBV2,TRBJ1-2,-,CASSELFGTYYTF,TGTGCCAGCAGTGAACTGTTCGGGACATATTATACTTTC
-,TRBV19,TRBJ1-5,-,CATESWNSRLGQPQHF,TGTGCCACCGAGAGTTGGAACTCGCGGTTGGGTCAGCCCCAGCATTTT
TRBD2,TRBV6-4,TRBJ2-3,-,CASTEGGRAGDTQYF,TGTGCCTCTACAGAGGGCGGGAGGGCCGGAGATACGCAGTATTTT
TRBD1,TRBV30,TRBJ2-3,-,CAWSVPGRGRFFRTDTQYF,TGTGCCTGGAGTGTACCCGGAAGGGGGCGTTTTTTCCGCACAGATACGCAGTATTTT
-,TRBV4-1,TRBJ1-1,once,CASSQAGSGGRTEAFF,TGCGCCAGCAGCCAAGCCGGCTCGGGGGGTAGGACTGAAGCTTTCTTT
TRBD1,TRBV5-1,TRBJ2-3,-,CASSTGQFFTDTQYF,TGCGCCAGCAGCACGGGACAGTTTTTCACAGATACGCAGTATTTT
TRBD2,TRBV4-2,TRBJ2-7,-,CASSQDPDGGGYEQYF,TGTGCCAGCAGCCAAGATCCGGACGGGGGGGGCTACGAGCAGTACTTC
TRBD1,TRBV10-3,TRBJ2-7,once,CAISDGTGVTYEQYF,TGTGCCATCAGTGATGGGACAGGGGTTACCTACGAGCAGTACTTC
-,TRBV29-1,TRBJ1-2,-,CSSSRGLADYGYTF,TGCAGCTCCTCTAGAGGTTTGGCGGACTATGGCTACACCTTC
-,TRBV2,TRBJ2-6,-,CASSATVTGANVLTF,TGTGCCAGCAGTGCTACGGTCACTGGGGCCAACGTCCTGACTTTC
-,TRBV7-2,TRBJ2-2,-,CASSSIRYTGELFF,TGTGCCAGCAGCTCCATCCGATACACCGGGGAGCTGTTTTTT
-,TRBV4-3,TRBJ2-3,-,CASSQSDPTDTQYF,TGCGCCAGCAGCCAATCCGACCCCACAGATACGCAGTATTTT
-,TRBV5-4,TRBJ1-1,-,CASSLGVPPITEAFF,TGTGCCAGCAGCTTAGGAGTCCCCCCGATTACTGAAGCTTTCTTT
-,TRBV5-4,TRBJ2-7,few,CASSLFLSEGTYEQYF,TGTGCCAGCAGCTTGTTCCTTAGTGAGGGCACCTACGAGCAGTACTTC
TRBD1,TRBV6-5,TRBJ2-7,-,CASSYSGTVSYEQYF,TGTGCCAGCAGTTACTCTGGGACAGTGAGCTACGAGCAGTACTTC
TRBD1,TRBV18,TRBJ2-2,once,CASSPGTGGTGELFF,TGTGCCAGCTCGCCGGGAACAGGGGGCACCGGGGAGCTGTTTTTT
-,TRBV7-6,TRBJ2-5,-,CASSAGVFQETQYF,TGTGCCAGCAGCGCCGGGGTTTTCCAAGAGACCCAGTACTTC
TRBD1,TRBV4-2,TRBJ1-1,-,CASSHAQGGLTEAFF,TGTGCCAGCAGCCACGCACAGGGGGGCCTAACTGAAGCTTTCTTT
-,TRBV6-5,TRBJ2-5,-,CASSSRDSGRETQYF,TGTGCCAGCAGTTCCCGGGACTCGGGACGGGAGACCCAGTACTTC
-,TRBV2,TRBJ1-5,-,CASSPEGPGQPQHF,TGTGCCAGCAGTCCCGAGGGCCCGGGTCAGCCCCAGCATTTT
TRBD1,TRBV4-2,TRBJ2-4,-,CASRPTGEGAKNIQYF,TGTGCCAGCAGACCCACAGGGGAAGGGGCCAAAAACATTCAGTACTTC
TRBD2,TRBV5-1,TRBJ2-1,-,CASSLGTSGNDRNEQFF,TGCGCCAGCAGCTTAGGGACTAGCGGGAACGACCGCAATGAGCAGTTCTTC
TRBD1,TRBV9,TRBJ1-1,-,CASSPRTGFSTEAFF,TGTGCCAGCAGCCCGAGGACAGGTTTCTCCACTGAAGCTTTCTTT
-,TRBV5-1,TRBJ2-7,-,CASSLASPYEQYF,TGCGCCAGCAGCTTGGCTAGTCCCTACGAGCAGTACTTC
-,TRBV7-2,TRBJ1-2,-,CASSSTANYGYTF,TGTGCCAGCAGCTCGACAGCAAACTATGGCTACACCTTC